Sequencing of this TCR beta chain was carried out in a study of cytomegalovirus exposure and HLA in healthy donors (dated by TCRdb to 2016 to 2017). As for the study more broadly: In an earlier analysis of 450 to 750 of the donors, 250 to 300 Gb of sequence data and just under 120 million unique TCR beta sequences from 150 million to 200 million T cells were reported. An early release that covered around 590 HLA-typed donors contained approximately 320 gigabases of sequencing data and 70 million to 100 million unique TCR sequences. The genetic ancestry cluster associated with self-reported Caucasian donors included 81% of the roughly 400 genotyped donors. The aim of the study was to test whether cataloging public T cell receptors could identify signatures of past pathogen exposure. The study used immunosequencing to profile the T cell repertoires of 600 to 850 subjects and linked those repertoires to cytomegalovirus serostatus. In addition to the first cohort of 650 to 800 subjects, a separate validation cohort of approximately 110 different subjects was used. To predict cytomegalovirus infection status, the study combined high-throughput TCR immunosequencing, statistical association of individual TCRs with disease status, and machine learning. In a later analysis, previously published TCR beta repertoires from 500 to 750 donors were re-analyzed and high-resolution HLA genotyping was added so that TCR occurrence patterns could be studied. Rather than drawing on any new phenotypic data, the later analysis identified candidate immune exposures from TCR beta sequences and the way those sequences occurred across donors. To decide whether each TCR beta V gene segment behaved as functional or pseudogenic, an earlier analysis of some 580 of the donors relied on high-throughput TCR beta sequencing. Donor age, sex, ethnicity and CMV serostatus were compiled together with the repertoire data. A later genetic analysis used genome-wide SNP genotypes for about 55% of the 666 donors, treating that subset as a discovery cohort. Every discovery cohort repertoire had been produced on one sequencing platform. HLA typing included class I and class II loci at four-digit resolution. The number of donors typed differed by locus, with roughly 620-630 for A, B, C, DRB1 and DQB1, 522 for DQA1, approximately 580 for DPA1, and some 450 for DPB1. Four to six DR-DQ haplotypes were handled as single units for association and clustering, since linkage in the cohort was strong. Among roughly 370 genotyped donors of the cohort, an average of 235,054 unique TCR beta nucleotide sequences were sequenced per donor, roughly 20% of them non-productive. Summary of the overall study and its limitations: The sequencing pipeline was judged likely to have produced a cluster of highly shared sequence variants as a technical artifact. The authors suggested that the approach could potentially be generalized to other disease states and immunological phenotypes. Across donors, most TCR sequences were observed very rarely, whereas some public TCRs were present in many individuals. This cohort had only TCR beta chains sequenced, and the lack of alpha or paired-chain data limited which features could be detected. The earlier analysis of approximately 540 of the donors excluded approximately 15 rarely observed V segments, including chromosome 9 orphons, because counts were too low. A further reported finding was that TCR beta sequences accurately predicted the HLA-A and HLA-B alleles for most subjects in the first cohort. Because some donors lacked HLA typing at each locus, the association tests relied only on the typed subset. Strong co-occurrence of HLA alleles, especially DR and DQ, made assigning TCR associations to individual alleles difficult. An association between a missense DCLRE1C variant and V-gene and J-gene trimming of TCR beta chains was found in a later genetic analysis and replicated in an independent cohort. For the cohort, immune exposure information was limited to CMV serostatus. A later analysis associated about 18,000 TCR beta sequences with specific HLA alleles at a false discovery rate of 0.05. The classifier was reported to diagnose cytomegalovirus status with high specificity and sensitivity in both the original cohort and the validation cohort. In an earlier analysis of more than 450 of the donors, most TCR beta V segments were observed in productive rearrangements about 90% or about 30% of the time, broadly matching IMGT annotations. Several of the top co-occurrence clusters appeared to be linked to parvovirus B19, influenza, CMV and Epstein-Barr virus, according to a later analysis. Three of the identified cytomegalovirus-associated TCR beta chains were confirmed in vitro to be specific for cytomegalovirus antigens. Roughly uniform sequencing depth across donors was assumed in presence/absence analyses, although this assumption may not hold. According to a later genetic analysis, donors in an Asian-associated ancestry cluster had fewer N-insertions in productive TCRs than the approximately 670-donor mean. Because the 87-base-pair reads could not distinguish some IMGT-functional V segments, including TRBV6-2 and TRBV6-3, those segments were excluded. Correlated functional status among segregating V segments might reflect linkage disequilibrium, but an unknown experimental factor could not be ruled out. The study gave a list of about 170 TCR beta chains associated with cytomegalovirus. Compared with equally common non-associated chains, HLA-associated TCR beta chains in a later analysis were more clonally expanded and had lower generation probabilities. In a later analysis, the rate of TCR association differed among HLA loci, with DRB1 alleles having the most associated TCRs and HLA-C alleles having the fewest. Most CMV-associated TCR beta chains appeared to be HLA-restricted in a later analysis, and the HLA associations seemed to be driven largely by CMV exposure.

The receptor library was made with the immunoSEQ multiplex PCR assay. A mixture of 60 forward primers for TCR Vbeta segments and 13 reverse primers for TCR Jbeta segments was used in the multiplex PCR. A multiplex PCR assay on genomic DNA amplified the CDR3 region of rearranged TCR beta genes. The amplified TCR beta libraries were sequenced on the Illumina HiSeq System as 87-base-pair reads. On the study's bioinformatics: A later analysis counted about 80 million unique TCR beta chains across the 600 to 850 repertoires, and some 11 million of these chains were shared by at least two donors. To remove PCR and sequencing errors, raw reads were error-corrected and collapsed into unique sequences using a nearest-neighbor algorithm that merged closely related sequences. V, D and J gene segments were assigned by aligning CDR3 sequences to IMGT reference sequences. Each retained sequence needed at least a six-nucleotide match to both a V gene segment and a J gene segment. A rearrangement was called productive if the CDR3 had no stop codons and remained in frame with V and J, and every other rearrangement was called non-productive. Following IMGT convention, CDR3 was defined as the stretch from the second conserved V-encoded cysteine to the conserved J-encoded phenylalanine. In an earlier analysis of around 540 of the donors, sequences lacking an unambiguous match to a single V gene segment were excluded. In an earlier analysis of about 590 of the donors, a V segment was called functional when productive rearrangements were above 56.7%, and segregating when the standard deviation between donors exceeded 5%. To diagnose cytomegalovirus status from the catalog of TCR beta chain sequences, a statistical classification framework was built. A later analysis assigned V and J genes by comparing TCR nucleotide sequences with IMGT/GENE-DB human TR gene sequences. In a later analysis, CDR3 sequences and most-parsimonious VDJ recombination scenarios were assigned using the TCRdist pipeline. In a later analysis, each TCR beta chain was defined by its CDR3 amino acid sequence together with its V-gene family, and reads without a unique V-gene family were excluded. As a way to deal with suspected cross-contamination and a sequencing artifact, a later analysis dropped 500 to 700 nucleotide sequences that were highly shared and had low generation probability. In a later analysis, a clonal expansion index for each public chain was calculated from normalized within-repertoire ranks of inferred template counts. Generation probabilities in a later analysis came from a VDJ recombination model fitted to out-of-frame rearrangements, and those results were checked against IGoR. In a later analysis, hypergeometric tests were used to score TCR-TCR, TCR-HLA and TCR-CMV co-occurrence, with a repertoire-size bias correction applied to TCR pairs. False discovery rates were estimated in a later analysis by permuting HLA or CMV assignments 20 times. In a later analysis, co-occurring TCRs were grouped using DBSCAN, and TCRdist sequence similarity was added for clustering within HLA-allele-positive subsets. Repertoires with fewer than 30,000 or more than 120,000 public chains were left out of co-occurrence clustering, as were about 5 repertoires with anomalous nucleotide sharing. TCRdb stores this immuneACCESS table with in-frame sequences only. Part of the clones is absent; in the studies checked, under half of the shortfall reflects unresolved V genes, and no reason is known for the rest. Clone size and V and J calls were adopted from that table, with D and trimming inferred from the DNA. The sample data list over 150,000 clones, and over 70% of these were observed just once. About 2.9% of the sample rests with the top ten.

This clone has a handful of counts. It has no known antigen specificity. Base qualities were left out, and no much larger clone turns up one base away. The cohort was made up of 666 healthy bone marrow donors. All cohort members were sampled while nominally healthy, although unrecorded immune exposures were likely present. The donor was CMV seronegative and belonged to the group of 352 seronegative cohort members. Every donor gave a peripheral blood sample, and the peripheral blood mononuclear cells from that sample were used for TCR beta sequencing. Genomic DNA extraction from the blood cell samples was performed with the Qiagen DNeasy Blood Extraction Kit. The CDR3 runs 14 amino acids, cysteine and phenylalanine included. Only the CDR3 region is kept as DNA, spanning 42 bases read in frame from base 1. The germline V gene sets CDR1 to MGHDK and CDR2 to SYGVNS. Relative to germline, V is missing 10 bases and J is missing 0 bases, with 4 bases of the junction outside any gene match.

The chain employs TRBV25-1 and TRBJ2-1, and 9 bases in between align with TRBD2. The sequence was collected from a male donor in good health and CMV-seronegative. Sequencing used PBMCs. The bases are TGTGCCACCTTTAGCGGGAGCTCCTACAATGAGCAGTTCTTC. Its amino acids are CATFSGSSYNEQFF.